This T cell receptor beta chain was identified during a study of cytomegalovirus exposure and HLA in healthy donors. Study results and caveats: For most TCR beta V segments, an earlier analysis put the productive rate at about 87% or about 30% of the time. Both high specificity and high sensitivity reportedly marked the classifier's diagnosis of cytomegalovirus status.

To note about this clone: Its antigen is not known.

Trimming removed 4 bases from V and 1 base from J, with 11 bases in between. The germline gives CDR1 SGHRS, CDR2 YFSETQ. The CDR3 consists of 14 residues. Both 60 Vbeta primers and 13 Jbeta primers went into the PCR. Profiling relied on immunoSEQ multiplex PCR, and the TCRdb table lists in-frame clones only, not all of them. In the table there are about 180,000 clones, around 80% of which are singletons. Sequences were obtained from PBMCs. The clonotype originates from a man aged 35 to 55 in good health and CMV-seronegative. The chain employs TRBV5-1 and TRBJ1-1, with D unclear. The CDR3 region is CASSPRLGNTEAFF. In DNA form, the CDR3 reads TGCGCCAGCAGCCCCCGCCTCGGGAACACTGAAGCTTTCTTT.